The sequence of this TCR beta chain was determined in a study of blood T cell repertoires in COVID-19. About the research overall: Some COVID-19 samples were acute and others convalescent; all came from the United States, Italy and Spain.

The repertoire was sequenced with immunoSEQ multiplex PCR; TCRdb's copy has only in-frame clones and lacks some. The repertoire holds 200,000 or so clones, roughly 80% seen once, with more than 4.5% in the top ten. Trimming took 1 base from V and 4 from J; bases not matched to a gene: 2. The CDR3 spans 15 residues. The V gene's germline CDR1 is MNHNS and CDR2 SASEGT. This clone turned up a few times. Other DNA sequences in the sample encode the same CDR3. This TCR was recovered from a woman aged 55-75 years who had recovered from COVID-19. The V gene is TRBV6-1, the J gene TRBJ1-5; 9 nucleotides match TRBD1. Sequenced sample: peripheral blood. The CDR3 is CASSEGQGGNQPQHF. In DNA, the CDR3 is TGTGCCAGCAGTGAAGGACAGGGGGGGAATCAGCCCCAGCATTTT.